This T cell receptor beta chain originates from a study of OX40 agonist ivuxolimab in advanced cancers. The overall study: Six ivuxolimab dose levels, 0.01 to 10 mg/kg, were given intravenously every 2 weeks. Patients enrolled in dose escalation were diagnosed with hepatocellular carcinoma, melanoma, renal cell or head and neck cancer.

TCRdb's copy holds only in-frame clones and misses some; the assay was immunoSEQ multiplex PCR. The sample comprises about 7,300 clones, over 80% of which are singletons, and more than 60% rests with the top ten. V was cut by 4 bases and J by 3 bases, with 11 bases left in between. The length of the CDR3 is 14 residues. Per germline, CDR1 MNHNS and CDR2 SASEGT. This receptor was taken from an adult with an advanced solid tumor such as melanoma, head and neck, liver or kidney cancer. The specimen was CD4+ or CD8+ T cells sorted from blood, collected in a trial of the OX40 agonist ivuxolimab. The chain joins TRBV6-1 to TRBJ2-3, with D possibly being TRBD2 (5 bases). The CDR3 region is CASSGSEGTDTQYF. DNA of the CDR3: TGTGCCAGCAGTGGTAGCGAAGGGACAGATACGCAGTATTTT.